Sequencing of this TCR beta chain was carried out in a study of cytomegalovirus exposure and HLA in healthy donors. This clone has a handful of counts. No antigen is known for it. Study-level findings and limits: More clonal expansion characterized HLA-associated TCR beta chains than equally common others in a later analysis. Later analysis demonstrated an association between a missense DCLRE1C variant and TCR beta V- and J-gene trimming. The productive fraction for most TCR beta V segments was about 90% or about 30% in an earlier analysis. In a later analysis, the majority of CMV-associated beta chains seemingly showed HLA restriction.

V lost 4 bases, J lost 4 bases, and 6 bases stayed unmatched. The germline gives CDR1 SGHDT, CDR2 YYEEEE. CDR3 size: 14 residues. The primer mix had 60 Vbeta and 13 Jbeta primers. Profiled with immunoSEQ multiplex PCR; TCRdb holds only in-frame clones, not every one. The table records 150,000 or so clones, about three quarters of them present only once. Sequenced sample: PBMCs. V usage is TRBV5-6 and J usage is TRBJ2-7, with 9 bases matching TRBD1. This TCR was sampled from a girl between 5 and 17 years old in good health and CMV-seronegative. CDR3 in DNA: TGTGCCAGCAGCCCGCCGGGACAGGGTTACGAGCAGTACTTC. Translation gives CASSPPGQGYEQYF.